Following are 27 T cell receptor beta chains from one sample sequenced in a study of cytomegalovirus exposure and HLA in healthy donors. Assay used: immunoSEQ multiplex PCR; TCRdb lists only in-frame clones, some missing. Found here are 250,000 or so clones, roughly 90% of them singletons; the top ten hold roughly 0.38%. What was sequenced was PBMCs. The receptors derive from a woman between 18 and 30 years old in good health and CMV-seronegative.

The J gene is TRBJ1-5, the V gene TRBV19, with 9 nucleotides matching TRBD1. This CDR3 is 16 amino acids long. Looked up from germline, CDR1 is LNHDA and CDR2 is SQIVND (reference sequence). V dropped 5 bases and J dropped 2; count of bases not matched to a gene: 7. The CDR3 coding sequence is TGTGCCAGTAGTCGAGGTTGGACAGGGGGCAATCAGCCCCAGCATTTT. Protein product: CASSRGWTGGNQPQHF.

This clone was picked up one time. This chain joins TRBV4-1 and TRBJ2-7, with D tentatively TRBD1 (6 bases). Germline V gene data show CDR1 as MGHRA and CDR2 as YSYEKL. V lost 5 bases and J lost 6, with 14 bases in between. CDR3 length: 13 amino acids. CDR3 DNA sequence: TGCGCCAGCAGCAAGACAGGTGATAGCGAGCAGTACGTC. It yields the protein CASSKTGDSEQYV.

The CDR3 sequence: CASSLAGLGTENEQFF. The DNA of the CDR3 is TGTGCCAGCAGCTTAGCGGGGCTGGGGACTGAAAATGAGCAGTTCTTC. This rearrangement joins TRBV7-2 to TRBJ2-1; maybe TRBD2 (6 bases). Germline lookup yields CDR1 SGHTA and CDR2 FQGNSA. This CDR3 spans 16 amino acids. Trimming took off 0 bases at V and 7 bases at J, with 16 bases between the two ends.

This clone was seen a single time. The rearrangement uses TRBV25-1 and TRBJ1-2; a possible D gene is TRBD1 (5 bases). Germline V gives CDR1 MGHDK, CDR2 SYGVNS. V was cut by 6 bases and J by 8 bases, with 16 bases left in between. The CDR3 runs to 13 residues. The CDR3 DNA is TGTGCCAGCAGGGGGGGGAGGGTTGGAGGCTACACCTTC. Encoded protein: CASRGGRVGGYTF.

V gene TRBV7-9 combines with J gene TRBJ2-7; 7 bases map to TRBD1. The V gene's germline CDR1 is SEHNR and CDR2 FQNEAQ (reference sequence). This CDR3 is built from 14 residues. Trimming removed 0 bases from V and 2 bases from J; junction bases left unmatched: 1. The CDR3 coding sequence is TGTGCCAGCAGCTTAGCAGGGGGCCCCTACGAGCAGTACGTC. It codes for CASSLAGGPYEQYV.

CDR3 in amino acids: CASSYWGEGGYTF. The CDR3 DNA sequence: TGTGCCAGCAGTTATTGGGGGGAAGGAGGCTACACCTTC. The chain employs TRBV11-2 and TRBJ1-2, with D maybe TRBD1 (5 bases). There are 13 residues in the CDR3. V was cut by 6 bases and J by 8 bases, with 16 bases left in between. The germline V gene encodes CDR1 SGHAT and CDR2 FQNNGV.

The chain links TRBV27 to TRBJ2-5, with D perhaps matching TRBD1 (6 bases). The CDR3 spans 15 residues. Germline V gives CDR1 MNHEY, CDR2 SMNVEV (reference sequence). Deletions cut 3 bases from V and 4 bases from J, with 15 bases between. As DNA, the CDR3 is TGTGCCAGCAGTTTCCTTCAGGGGCTGGGAGAGACCCAGTACTTC. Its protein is CASSFLQGLGETQYF.

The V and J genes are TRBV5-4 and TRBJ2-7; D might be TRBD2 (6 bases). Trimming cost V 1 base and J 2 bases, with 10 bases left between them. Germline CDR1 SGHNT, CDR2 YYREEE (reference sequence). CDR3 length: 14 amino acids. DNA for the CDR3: TGTGCCAGCAGCTTGAACGCGGGAACCTACGAGCAGTACTTC. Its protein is CASSLNAGTYEQYF.

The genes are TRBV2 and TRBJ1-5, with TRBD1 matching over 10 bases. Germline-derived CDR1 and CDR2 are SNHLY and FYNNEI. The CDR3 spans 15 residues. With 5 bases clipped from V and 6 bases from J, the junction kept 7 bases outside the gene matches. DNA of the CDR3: TGTGCCAGCAGTAAAGGACAGGGGGTTACTCAGCCCCAGCATTTT. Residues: CASSKGQGVTQPQHF.

The CDR3 region is CASSSGGGTDTQYF. The CDR3 bases are TGTGCCAGCAGCTCGGGGGGGGGCACAGATACGCAGTATTTT. The chain is built from TRBV13 and TRBJ2-3; TRBD2 aligns across 8 bases. The CDR3 has 14 amino acids. CDR1 PRHDT and CDR2 FYEKMQ come from the germline V gene (reference sequence). V shed 4 bases and J 1 base; nucleotides not matched to a gene: 1. Drawing the rest from reference TRBV13 and TRBJ2-3, the complete variable domain is AAGVIQSPRHLIKEKRETATLKCYPIPRHDTVYWYQQGPGQDPQFLISFYEKMQSDKGSIPDRFSAQQFSDYHSELNMSSLELGDSALYFCASSSGGGTDTQYFGPGTRLTVL.

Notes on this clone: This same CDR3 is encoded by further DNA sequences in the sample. In nucleotides, the CDR3 is TGTGCCAGCAGTTTAGGGGGAGGCACTGAAGCTTTCTTT. It translates to CASSLGGGTEAFF. This rearrangement joins TRBV27 to TRBJ1-1; a weak D match, TRBD1 (5 bases). Germline CDR1 is MNHEY and CDR2 is SMNVEV (reference sequence). V gave up 2 bases and J gave up 4 bases, with 8 bases separating them. The CDR3 has 13 residues.

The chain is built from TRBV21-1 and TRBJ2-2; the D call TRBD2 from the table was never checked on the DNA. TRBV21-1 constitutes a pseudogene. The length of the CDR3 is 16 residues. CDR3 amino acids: CASSQSGGPHAGELFF. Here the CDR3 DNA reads TGTGCCAGCAGCCAAAGTGGCGGCCCCCACGCCGGGGAGCTGTTTTTT.

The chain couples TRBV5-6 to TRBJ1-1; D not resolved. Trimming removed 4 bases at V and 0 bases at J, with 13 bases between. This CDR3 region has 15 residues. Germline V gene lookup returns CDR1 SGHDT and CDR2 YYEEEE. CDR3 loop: CASSNGNRMNTEAFF. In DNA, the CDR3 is TGTGCCAGCAGCAACGGGAACAGAATGAACACTGAAGCTTTCTTT.

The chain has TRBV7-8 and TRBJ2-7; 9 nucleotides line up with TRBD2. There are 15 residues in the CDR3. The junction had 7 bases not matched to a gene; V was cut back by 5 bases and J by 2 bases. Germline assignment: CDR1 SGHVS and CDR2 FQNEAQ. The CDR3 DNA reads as TGTGCCAGCAGCCCACACCTAGCGGGGCCCTACGAGCAGTACTTC. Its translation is CASSPHLAGPYEQYF.

This CDR3 reads CASSQGSGQGGNGYTF. The CDR3 DNA reads as TGCGCCAGCAGCCAGGGCTCCGGACAGGGGGGAAATGGCTACACCTTC. The V call is TRBV4-3, the J call TRBJ1-2; 10 positions agree with TRBD1. CDR1 and CDR2 (germline): LGHNA, YSLEER. The CDR3 extends over 16 amino acids. V gave up 3 bases and J gave up 6 bases; unmatched junction bases: 10.

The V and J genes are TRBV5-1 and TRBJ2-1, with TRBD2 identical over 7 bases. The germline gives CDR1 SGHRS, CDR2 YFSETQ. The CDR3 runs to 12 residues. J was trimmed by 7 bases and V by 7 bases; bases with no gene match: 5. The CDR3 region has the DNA TGCGCCAGCCGCATTAGCGGGAATGAGCAGTTCTTC. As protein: CASRISGNEQFF.

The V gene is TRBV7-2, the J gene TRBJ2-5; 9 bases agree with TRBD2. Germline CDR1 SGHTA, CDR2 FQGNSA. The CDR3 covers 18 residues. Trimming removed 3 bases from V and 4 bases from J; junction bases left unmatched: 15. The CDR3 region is CASSLGRERGEGRETQYF. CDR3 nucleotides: TGTGCCAGCAGCTTGGGGAGGGAGCGGGGGGAAGGGAGAGAGACCCAGTACTTC.

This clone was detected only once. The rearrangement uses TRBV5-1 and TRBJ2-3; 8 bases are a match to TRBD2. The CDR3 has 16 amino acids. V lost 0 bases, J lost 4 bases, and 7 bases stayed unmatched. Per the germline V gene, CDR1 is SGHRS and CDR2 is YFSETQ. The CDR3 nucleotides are TGCGCCAGCAGCTTGGGGGGTAGCGGGGTCTCAGATACGCAGTATTTT. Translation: CASSLGGSGVSDTQYF.

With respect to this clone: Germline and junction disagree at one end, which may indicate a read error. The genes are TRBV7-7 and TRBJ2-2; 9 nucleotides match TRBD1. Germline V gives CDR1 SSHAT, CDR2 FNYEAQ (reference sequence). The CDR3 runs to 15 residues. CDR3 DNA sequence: TGTGCTAGCAGCCCGACAGGGGGAAGCACCGGGGAGCTGTTTTTT. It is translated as CASSPTGGSTGELFF. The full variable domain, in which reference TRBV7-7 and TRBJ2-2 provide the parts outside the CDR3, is GAGVSQSPRYKVTKRGQDVTLRCDPISSHATLYWYQQALGQGPEFLTYFNYEAQPDKSGLPSDRFSAERPEGSISTLTIQRTEQRDSAMYRCASSPTGGSTGELFFGEGSRLTVL.

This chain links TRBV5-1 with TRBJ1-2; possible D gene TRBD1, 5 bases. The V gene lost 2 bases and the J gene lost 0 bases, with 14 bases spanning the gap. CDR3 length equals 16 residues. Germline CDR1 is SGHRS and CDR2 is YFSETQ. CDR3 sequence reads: CASSLSWTPPNYGYTF. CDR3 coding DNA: TGCGCCAGCAGCTTATCGTGGACACCTCCTAACTATGGCTACACCTTC.

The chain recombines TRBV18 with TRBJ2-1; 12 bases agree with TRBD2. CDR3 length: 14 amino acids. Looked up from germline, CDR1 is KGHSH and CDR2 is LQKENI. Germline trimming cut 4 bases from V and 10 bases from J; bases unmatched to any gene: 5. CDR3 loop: CASSLPTSGGEQFF. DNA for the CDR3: TGTGCCAGCTCACTTCCGACTAGCGGGGGCGAGCAGTTCTTC. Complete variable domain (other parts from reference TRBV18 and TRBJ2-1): NAGVMQNPRHLVRRRGQEARLRCSPMKGHSHVYWYRQLPEEGLKFMVYLQKENIIDESGMPKERFSAEFPKEGPSILRIQQVVRGDSAAYFCASSLPTSGGEQFFGPGTRLTVL.

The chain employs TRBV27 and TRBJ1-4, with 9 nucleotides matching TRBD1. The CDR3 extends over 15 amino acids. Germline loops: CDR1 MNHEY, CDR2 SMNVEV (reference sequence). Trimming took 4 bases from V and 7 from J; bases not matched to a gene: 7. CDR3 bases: TGTGCCAGCAGTTCATTACAGGGGGCGGGTGAAAAACTGTTTTTT. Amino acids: CASSSLQGAGEKLFF.

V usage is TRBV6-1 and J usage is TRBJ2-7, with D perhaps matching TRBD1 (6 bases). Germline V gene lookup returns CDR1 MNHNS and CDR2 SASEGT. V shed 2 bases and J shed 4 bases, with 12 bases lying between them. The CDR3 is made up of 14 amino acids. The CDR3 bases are TGTGCCAGCAGTGAAATGGGGGCACCGTACGAGCAGTACGTC. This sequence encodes CASSEMGAPYEQYV.

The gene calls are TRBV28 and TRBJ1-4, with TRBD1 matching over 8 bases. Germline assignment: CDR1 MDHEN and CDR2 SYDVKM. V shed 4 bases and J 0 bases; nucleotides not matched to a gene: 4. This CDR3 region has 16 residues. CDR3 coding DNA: TGTGCCAGCAGTTCGACAGGGGTTGCAACTAATGAAAAACTGTTTTTT. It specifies CASSSTGVATNEKLFF.

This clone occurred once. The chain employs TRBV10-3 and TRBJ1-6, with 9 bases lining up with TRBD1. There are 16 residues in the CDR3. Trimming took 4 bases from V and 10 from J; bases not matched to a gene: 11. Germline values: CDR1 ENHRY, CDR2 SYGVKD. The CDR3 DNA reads TGTGCCATCAGTGCGGGACAGGGTGGGCTTCGGTCACCCCTCCACTTT. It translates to CAISAGQGGLRSPLHF.

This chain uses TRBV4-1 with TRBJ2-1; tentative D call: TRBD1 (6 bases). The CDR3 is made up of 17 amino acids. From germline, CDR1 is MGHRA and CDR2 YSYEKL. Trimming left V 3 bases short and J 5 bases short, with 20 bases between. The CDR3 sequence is CASSQALDRQYNNEQFF. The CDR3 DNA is TGCGCCAGCAGCCAGGCCCTAGACAGGCAATATAACAATGAGCAGTTCTTC.

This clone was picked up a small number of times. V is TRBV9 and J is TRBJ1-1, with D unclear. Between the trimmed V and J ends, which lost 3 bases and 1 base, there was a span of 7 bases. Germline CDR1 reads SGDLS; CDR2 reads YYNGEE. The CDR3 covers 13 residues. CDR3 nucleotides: TGTGCCAGCAGCGGATTCGGGAACACTGAAGCTTTCTTT. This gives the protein CASSGFGNTEAFF.